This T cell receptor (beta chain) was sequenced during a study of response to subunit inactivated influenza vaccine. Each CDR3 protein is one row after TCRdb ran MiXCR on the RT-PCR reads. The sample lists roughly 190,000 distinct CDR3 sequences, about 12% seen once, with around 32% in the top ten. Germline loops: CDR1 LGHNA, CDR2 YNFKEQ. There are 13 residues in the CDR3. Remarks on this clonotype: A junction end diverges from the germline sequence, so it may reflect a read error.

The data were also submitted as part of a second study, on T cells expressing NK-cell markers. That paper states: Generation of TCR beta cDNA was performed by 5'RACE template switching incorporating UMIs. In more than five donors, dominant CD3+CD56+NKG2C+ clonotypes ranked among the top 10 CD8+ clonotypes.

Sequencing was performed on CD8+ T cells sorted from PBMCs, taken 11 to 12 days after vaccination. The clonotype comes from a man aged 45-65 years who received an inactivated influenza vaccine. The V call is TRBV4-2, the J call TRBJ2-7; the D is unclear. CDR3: CAISPGQSCEQYF. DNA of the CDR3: TGTGCCATCAGCCCCGGGCAGTCCTGCGAGCAGTACTTC.